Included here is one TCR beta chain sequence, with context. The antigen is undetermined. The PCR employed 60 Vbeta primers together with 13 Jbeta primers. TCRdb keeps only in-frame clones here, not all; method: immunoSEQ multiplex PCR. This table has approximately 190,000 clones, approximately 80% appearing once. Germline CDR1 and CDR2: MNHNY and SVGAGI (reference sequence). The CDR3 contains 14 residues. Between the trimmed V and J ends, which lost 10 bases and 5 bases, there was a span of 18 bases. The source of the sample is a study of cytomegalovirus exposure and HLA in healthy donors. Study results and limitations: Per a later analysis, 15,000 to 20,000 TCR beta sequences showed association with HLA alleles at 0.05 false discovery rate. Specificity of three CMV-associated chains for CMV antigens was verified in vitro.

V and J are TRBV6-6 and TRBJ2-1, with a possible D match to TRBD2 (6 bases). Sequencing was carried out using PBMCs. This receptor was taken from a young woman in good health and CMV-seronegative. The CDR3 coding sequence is TGTGCCACCGAGCCCGGGACTCGCAACAATGAGCAGTTCTTC. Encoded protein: CATEPGTRNNEQFF.